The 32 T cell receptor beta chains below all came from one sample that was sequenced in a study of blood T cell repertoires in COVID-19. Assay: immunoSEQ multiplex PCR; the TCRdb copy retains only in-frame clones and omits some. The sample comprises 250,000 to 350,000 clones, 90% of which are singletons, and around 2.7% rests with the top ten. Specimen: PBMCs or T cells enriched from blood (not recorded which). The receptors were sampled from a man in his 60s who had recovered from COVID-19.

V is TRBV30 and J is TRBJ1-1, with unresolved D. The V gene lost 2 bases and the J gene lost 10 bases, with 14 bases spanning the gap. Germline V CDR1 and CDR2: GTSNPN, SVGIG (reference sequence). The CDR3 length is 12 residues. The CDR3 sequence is CAWSPQRFGAFF. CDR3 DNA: TGTGCCTGGAGTCCTCAACGGTTTGGAGCTTTCTTT.

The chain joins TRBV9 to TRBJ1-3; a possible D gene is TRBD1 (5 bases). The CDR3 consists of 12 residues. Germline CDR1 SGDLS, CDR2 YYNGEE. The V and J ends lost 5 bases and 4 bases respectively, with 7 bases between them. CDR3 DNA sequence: TGTGCCAGCAGAGGACACGGAAACACCATATATTTT. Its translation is CASRGHGNTIYF.

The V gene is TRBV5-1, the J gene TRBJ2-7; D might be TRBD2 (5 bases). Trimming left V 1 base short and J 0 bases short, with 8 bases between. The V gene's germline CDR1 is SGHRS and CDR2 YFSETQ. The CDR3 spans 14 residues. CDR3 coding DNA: TGCGCCAGCAGCTTGATTACTAGCTCCTACGAGCAGTACTTC. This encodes CASSLITSSYEQYF.

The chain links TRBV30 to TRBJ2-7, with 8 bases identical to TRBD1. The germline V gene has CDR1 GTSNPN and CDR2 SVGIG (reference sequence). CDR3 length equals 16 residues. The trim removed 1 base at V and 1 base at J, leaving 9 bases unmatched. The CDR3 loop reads CAWSDPDRVYSYEQYF. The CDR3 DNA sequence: TGTGCCTGGAGTGACCCGGACAGGGTATATTCCTACGAGCAGTACTTC.

CDR3 region: CASRKGTGDPGEQYF. CDR3 nucleotide sequence: TGCGCCAGCAGGAAGGGGACAGGGGACCCAGGCGAGCAGTACTTC. This chain connects TRBV4-1 to TRBJ2-7, with TRBD1 identical over 10 bases. The J segment lost 6 bases and the V segment lost 6 bases, leaving 11 bases of the junction unmatched. This CDR3 is 15 amino acids long. Per germline, CDR1 MGHRA and CDR2 YSYEKL.

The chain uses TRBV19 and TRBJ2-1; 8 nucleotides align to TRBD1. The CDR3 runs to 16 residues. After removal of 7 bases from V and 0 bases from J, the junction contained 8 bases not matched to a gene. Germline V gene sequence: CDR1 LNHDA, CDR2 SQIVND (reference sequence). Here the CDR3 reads CASNPTQGASYNEQFF. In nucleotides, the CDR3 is TGTGCCAGTAACCCAACCCAGGGGGCCTCCTACAATGAGCAGTTCTTC. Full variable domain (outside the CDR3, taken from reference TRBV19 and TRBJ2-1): DGGITQSPKYLFRKEGQNVTLSCEQNLNHDAMYWYRQDPGQGLRLIYYSQIVNDFQKGDIAEGYSVSREKKESFPLTVTSAQKNPTAFYLCASNPTQGASYNEQFFGPGTRLTVL.

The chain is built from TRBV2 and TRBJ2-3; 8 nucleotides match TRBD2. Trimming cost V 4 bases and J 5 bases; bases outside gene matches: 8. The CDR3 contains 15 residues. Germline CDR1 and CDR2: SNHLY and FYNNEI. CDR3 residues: CASSGPGGQKDTQYF. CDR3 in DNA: TGTGCCAGCAGTGGCCCGGGGGGGCAAAAAGATACGCAGTATTTT. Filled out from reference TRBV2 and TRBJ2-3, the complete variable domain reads EPEVTQTPSHQVTQMGQEVILRCVPISNHLYFYWYRQILGQKVEFLVSFYNNEISEKSEIFDDQFSVERPDGSNFTLKIRSTKLEDSAMYFCASSGPGGQKDTQYFGPGTRLTVL.

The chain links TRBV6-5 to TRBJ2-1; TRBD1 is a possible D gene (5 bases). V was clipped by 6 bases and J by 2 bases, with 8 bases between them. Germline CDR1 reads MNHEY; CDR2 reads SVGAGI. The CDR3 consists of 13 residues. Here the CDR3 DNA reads TGTGCCAGCAGACAGGTAACCTACAATGAGCAGTTCTTC. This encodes CASRQVTYNEQFF.

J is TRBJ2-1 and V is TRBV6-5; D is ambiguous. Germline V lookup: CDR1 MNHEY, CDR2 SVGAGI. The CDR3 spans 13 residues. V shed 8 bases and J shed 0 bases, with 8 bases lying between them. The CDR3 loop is CASLQASYNEQFF. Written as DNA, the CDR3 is TGTGCCAGCCTTCAGGCCTCCTACAATGAGCAGTTCTTC.

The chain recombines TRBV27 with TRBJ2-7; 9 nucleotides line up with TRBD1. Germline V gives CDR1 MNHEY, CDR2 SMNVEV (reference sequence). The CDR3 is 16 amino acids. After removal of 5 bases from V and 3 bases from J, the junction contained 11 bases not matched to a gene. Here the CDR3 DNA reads TGTGCCAGCAGTCAGAATCCGGGACAGGGATACTACGAGCAGTACTTC. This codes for CASSQNPGQGYYEQYF.

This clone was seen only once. The CDR3 reads CASSGSHGTGAYNEQFF. CDR3 in DNA: TGTGCCAGCAGCGGCAGTCACGGGACAGGGGCCTACAATGAGCAGTTCTTC. The genes are TRBV5-5 and TRBJ2-1, with 10 bases identical to TRBD1. The junction had 9 bases not matched to a gene; V was cut back by 4 bases and J by 2 bases. The CDR3 totals 17 residues. Germline CDR1 SGHKS, CDR2 YYEKEE (reference sequence).

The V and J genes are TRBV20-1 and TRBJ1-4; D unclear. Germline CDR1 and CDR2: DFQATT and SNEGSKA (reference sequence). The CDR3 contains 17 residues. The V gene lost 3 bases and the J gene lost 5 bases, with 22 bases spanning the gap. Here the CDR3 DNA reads TGCAGTGCTAGTCGGGAAATGCTGGTGGGGAGGAATGAAAAACTGTTTTTT. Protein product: CSASREMLVGRNEKLFF.

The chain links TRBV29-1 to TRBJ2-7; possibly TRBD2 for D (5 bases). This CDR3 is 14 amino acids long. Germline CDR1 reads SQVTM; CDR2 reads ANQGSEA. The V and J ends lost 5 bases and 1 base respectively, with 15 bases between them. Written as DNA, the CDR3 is TGCAGCGTTTACGTGGGAGCAGGATCCTACGAGCAGTACTTC. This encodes CSVYVGAGSYEQYF.

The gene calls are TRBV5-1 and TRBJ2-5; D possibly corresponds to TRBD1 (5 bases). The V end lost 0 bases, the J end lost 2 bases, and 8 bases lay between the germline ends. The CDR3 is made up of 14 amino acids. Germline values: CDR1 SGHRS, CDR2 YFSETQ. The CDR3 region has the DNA TGCGCCAGCAGCTTGGGACAGCTACAAGAGACCCAGTACTTC. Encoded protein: CASSLGQLQETQYF.

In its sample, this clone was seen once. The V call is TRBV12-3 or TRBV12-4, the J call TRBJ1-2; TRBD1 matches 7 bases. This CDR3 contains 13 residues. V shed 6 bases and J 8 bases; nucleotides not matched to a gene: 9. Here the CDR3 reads CASRGLQGRGYTF. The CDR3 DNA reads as TGTGCCAGCAGGGGGTTACAGGGGCGGGGCTACACCTTC.

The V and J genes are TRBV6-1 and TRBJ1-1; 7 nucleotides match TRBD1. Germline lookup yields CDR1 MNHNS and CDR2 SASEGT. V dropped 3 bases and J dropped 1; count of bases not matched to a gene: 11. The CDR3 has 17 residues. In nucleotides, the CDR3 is TGTGCCAGCAGTGAGCCAGGGACAGCCGCCCGGAACACTGAAGCTTTCTTT. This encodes CASSEPGTAARNTEAFF.

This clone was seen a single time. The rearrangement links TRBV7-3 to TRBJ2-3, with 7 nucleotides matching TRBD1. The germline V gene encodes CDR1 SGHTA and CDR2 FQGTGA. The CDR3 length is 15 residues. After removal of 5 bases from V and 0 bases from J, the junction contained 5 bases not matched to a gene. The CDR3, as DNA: TGTGCCAGCAGCAACGGACAGGCCAGCACAGATACGCAGTATTTT. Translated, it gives CASSNGQASTDTQYF.

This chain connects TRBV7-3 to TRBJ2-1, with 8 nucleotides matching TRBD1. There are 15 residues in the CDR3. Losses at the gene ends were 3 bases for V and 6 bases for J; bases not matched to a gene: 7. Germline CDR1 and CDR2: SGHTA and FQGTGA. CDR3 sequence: CASSLDRASVNEQFF. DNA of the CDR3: TGTGCCAGCAGCTTGGACAGGGCCTCTGTCAATGAGCAGTTCTTC.

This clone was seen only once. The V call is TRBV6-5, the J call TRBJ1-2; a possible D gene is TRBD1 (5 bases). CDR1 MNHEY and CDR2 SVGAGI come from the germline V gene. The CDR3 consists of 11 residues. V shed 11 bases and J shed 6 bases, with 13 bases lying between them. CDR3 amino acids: CAARWGDGYTF. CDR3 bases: TGTGCCGCCCGGTGGGGGGATGGCTACACCTTC.

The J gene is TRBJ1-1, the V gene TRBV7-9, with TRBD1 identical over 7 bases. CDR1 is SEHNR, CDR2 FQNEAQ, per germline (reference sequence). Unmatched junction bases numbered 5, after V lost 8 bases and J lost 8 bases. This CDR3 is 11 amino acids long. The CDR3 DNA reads TGTGCCAGCGGACAGGAGACAGAAGCTTTCTTT. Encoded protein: CASGQETEAFF.

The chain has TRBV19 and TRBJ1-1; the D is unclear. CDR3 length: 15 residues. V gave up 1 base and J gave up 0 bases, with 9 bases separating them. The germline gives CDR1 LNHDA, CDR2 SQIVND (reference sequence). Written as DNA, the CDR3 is TGTGCCAGTAGTATAGTCCCGGGAATGAACACTGAAGCTTTCTTT. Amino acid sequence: CASSIVPGMNTEAFF.

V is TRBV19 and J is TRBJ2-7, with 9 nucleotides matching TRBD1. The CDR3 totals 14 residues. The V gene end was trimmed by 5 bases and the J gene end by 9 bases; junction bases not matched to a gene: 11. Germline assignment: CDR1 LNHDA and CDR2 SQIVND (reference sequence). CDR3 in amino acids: CASSPGQGGLLQYF. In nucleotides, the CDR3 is TGTGCCAGTAGTCCGGGACAGGGTGGGCTCTTGCAGTACTTC.

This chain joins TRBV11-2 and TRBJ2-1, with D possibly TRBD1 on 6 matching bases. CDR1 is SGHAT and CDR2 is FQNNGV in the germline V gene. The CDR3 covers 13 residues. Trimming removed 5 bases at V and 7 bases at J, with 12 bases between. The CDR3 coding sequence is TGTGCCAGCAGCCCCACAGGGCTGAATGAGCAGTTCTTC. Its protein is CASSPTGLNEQFF.

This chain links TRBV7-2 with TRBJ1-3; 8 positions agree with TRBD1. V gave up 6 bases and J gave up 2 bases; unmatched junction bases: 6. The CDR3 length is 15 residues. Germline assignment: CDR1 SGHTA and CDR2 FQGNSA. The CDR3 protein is CASSFRGQAGNTIYF. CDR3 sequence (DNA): TGTGCCAGCAGTTTCAGGGGGCAGGCTGGAAACACCATATATTTT. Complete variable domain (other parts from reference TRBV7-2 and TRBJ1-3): GAGVSQSPSNKVTEKGKDVELRCDPISGHTALYWYRQSLGQGLEFLIYFQGNSAPDKSGLPSDRFSAERTGGSVSTLTIQRTQQEDSAVYLCASSFRGQAGNTIYFGEGSWLTVV.

CDR3 protein: CASRHDRAPGYEQYF. CDR3 coding DNA: TGCGCCAGCAGACACGACAGAGCCCCTGGGTACGAGCAGTACTTC. The gene calls are TRBV10-2 and TRBJ2-7, with D perhaps matching TRBD1 (5 bases). The CDR3 loop spans 15 amino acids. The V gene's germline CDR1 is WSHSY and CDR2 SAAADI. Trimming left V 6 bases short and J 4 bases short, with 19 bases between.

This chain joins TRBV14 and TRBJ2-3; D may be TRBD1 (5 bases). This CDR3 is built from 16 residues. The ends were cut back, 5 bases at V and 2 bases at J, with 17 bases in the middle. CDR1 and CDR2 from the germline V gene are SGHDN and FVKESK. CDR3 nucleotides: TGTGCCAGCAGCACAACGCCAGGGTTGAACACAGATACGCAGTATTTT. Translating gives CASSTTPGLNTDTQYF.

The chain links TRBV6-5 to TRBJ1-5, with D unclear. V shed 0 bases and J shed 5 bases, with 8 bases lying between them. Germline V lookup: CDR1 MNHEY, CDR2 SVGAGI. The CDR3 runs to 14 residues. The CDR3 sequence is CASSYSSEHQPQHF. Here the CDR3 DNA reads TGTGCCAGCAGTTACTCGAGTGAGCATCAGCCCCAGCATTTT.

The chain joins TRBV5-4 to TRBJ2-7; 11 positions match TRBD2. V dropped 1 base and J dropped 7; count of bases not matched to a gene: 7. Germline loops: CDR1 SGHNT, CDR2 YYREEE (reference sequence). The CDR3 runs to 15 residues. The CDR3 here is CASSLFSGRAGEQYF. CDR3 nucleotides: TGTGCCAGCAGCTTGTTTAGCGGGAGGGCCGGGGAGCAGTACTTC.

The chain's CDR3 is CASSYTGQGGYGYTF. The CDR3 DNA sequence: TGTGCCAGCAGTTACACCGGACAGGGAGGCTATGGCTACACCTTC. V gene TRBV6-5 combines with J gene TRBJ1-2; TRBD1 agrees at 8 bases. The V gene end was trimmed by 2 bases and the J gene end by 4 bases; junction bases not matched to a gene: 6. Germline assignment: CDR1 MNHEY and CDR2 SVGAGI. The CDR3 has 15 residues.

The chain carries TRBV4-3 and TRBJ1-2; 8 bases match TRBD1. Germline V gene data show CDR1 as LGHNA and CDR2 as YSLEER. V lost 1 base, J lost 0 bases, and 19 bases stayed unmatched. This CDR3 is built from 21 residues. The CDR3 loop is CASSQVGFTGGLPVANYGYTF. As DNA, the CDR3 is TGCGCCAGCAGCCAAGTGGGTTTTACAGGGGGACTCCCAGTAGCTAACTATGGCTACACCTTC.

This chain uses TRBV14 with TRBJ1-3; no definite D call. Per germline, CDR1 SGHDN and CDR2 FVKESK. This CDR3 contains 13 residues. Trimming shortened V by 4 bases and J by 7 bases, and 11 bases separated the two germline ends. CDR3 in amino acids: CASSPGGSNTIYF. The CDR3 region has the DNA TGTGCCAGCAGCCCCGGCGGGAGCAACACCATATATTTT.

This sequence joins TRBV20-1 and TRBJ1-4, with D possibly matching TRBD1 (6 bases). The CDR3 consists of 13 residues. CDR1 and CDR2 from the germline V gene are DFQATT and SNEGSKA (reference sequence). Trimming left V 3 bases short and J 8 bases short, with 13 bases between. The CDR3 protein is CSASGSDREKLFF. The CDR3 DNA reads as TGCAGTGCTAGTGGGAGCGACAGGGAAAAACTGTTTTTT.